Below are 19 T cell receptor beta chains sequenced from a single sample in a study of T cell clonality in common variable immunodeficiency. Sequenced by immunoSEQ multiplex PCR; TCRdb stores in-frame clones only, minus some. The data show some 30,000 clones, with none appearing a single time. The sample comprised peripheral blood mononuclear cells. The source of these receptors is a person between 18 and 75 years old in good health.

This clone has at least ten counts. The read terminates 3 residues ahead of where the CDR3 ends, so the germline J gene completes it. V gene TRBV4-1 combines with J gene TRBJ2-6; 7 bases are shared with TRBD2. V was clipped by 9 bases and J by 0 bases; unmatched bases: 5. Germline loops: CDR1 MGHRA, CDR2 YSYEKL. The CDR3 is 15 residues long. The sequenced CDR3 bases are TGCGCCAGTACTCTAGCGGACTCTGGGGCCAACGTC. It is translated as CASTLADSGANV. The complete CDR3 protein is CASTLADSGANVLTF.

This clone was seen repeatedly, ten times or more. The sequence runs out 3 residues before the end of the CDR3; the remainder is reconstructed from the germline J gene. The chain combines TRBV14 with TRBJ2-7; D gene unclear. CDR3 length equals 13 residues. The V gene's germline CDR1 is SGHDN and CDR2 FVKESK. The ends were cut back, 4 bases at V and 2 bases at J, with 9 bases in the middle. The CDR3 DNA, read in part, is TGTGCCAGCAGCCGGGCAGGAGCCTACGAG. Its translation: CASSRAGAYE. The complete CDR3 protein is CASSRAGAYEQYF.

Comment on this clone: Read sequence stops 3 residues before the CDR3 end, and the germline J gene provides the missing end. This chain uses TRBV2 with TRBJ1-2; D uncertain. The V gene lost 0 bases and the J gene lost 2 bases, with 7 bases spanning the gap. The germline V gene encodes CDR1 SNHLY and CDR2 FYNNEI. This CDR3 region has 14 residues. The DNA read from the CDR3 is TGTGCCAGCAGTGAAGCGCGACAAAACTATGGC. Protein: CASSEARQNYG. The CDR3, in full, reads CASSEARQNYGYTF. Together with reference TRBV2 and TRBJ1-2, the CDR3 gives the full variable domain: EPEVTQTPSHQVTQMGQEVILRCVPISNHLYFYWYRQILGQKVEFLVSFYNNEISEKSEIFDDQFSVERPDGSNFTLKIRSTKLEDSAMYFCASSEARQNYGYTFGSGTRLTVV.

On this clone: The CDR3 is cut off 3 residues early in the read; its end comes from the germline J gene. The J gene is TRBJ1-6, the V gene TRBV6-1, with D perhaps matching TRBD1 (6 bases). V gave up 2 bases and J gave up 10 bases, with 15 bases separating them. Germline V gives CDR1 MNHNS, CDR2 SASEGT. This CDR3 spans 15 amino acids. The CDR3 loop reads CASSELGGGGSPLHF. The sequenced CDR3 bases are TGTGCCAGCAGTGAACTGGGAGGGGGTGGGTCACCC.

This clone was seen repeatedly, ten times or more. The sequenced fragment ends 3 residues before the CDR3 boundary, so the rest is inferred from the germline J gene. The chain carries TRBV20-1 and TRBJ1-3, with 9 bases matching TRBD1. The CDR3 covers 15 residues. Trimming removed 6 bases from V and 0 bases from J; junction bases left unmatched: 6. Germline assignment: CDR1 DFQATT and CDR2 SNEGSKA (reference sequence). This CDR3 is CSARDRASSGNTIYF. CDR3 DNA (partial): TGCAGTGCCCGGGACAGGGCCAGCTCTGGAAACACC.

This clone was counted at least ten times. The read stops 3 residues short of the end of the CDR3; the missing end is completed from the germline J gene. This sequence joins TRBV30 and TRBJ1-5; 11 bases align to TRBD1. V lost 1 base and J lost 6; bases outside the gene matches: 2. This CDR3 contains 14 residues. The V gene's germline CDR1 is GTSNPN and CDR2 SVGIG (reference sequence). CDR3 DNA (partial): TGTGCCTGGAGTGCCGGGACAGGGGGTCAGCCC. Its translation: CAWSAGTGGQP. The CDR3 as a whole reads CAWSAGTGGQPQHF.

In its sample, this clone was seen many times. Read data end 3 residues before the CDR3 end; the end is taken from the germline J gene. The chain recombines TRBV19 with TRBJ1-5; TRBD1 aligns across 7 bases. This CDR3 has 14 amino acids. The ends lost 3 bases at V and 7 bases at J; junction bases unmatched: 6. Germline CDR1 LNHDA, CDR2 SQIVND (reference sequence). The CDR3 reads CASSIPRGRQPQHF. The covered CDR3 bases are TGTGCCAGTAGTATCCCCAGGGGGAGGCAGCCC.

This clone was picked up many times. Partial CDR3 DNA: TGTGCCATCAGACCGGGACAGGCTAATGAAAAA. It specifies CAIRPGQANEK. The full-length CDR3 reads as CAIRPGQANEKLFF. The V and J genes are TRBV10-3 and TRBJ1-4; TRBD1 matches at 8 bases. The read is 3 residues too short to cover the CDR3 end, so that end is filled in from the germline J gene. Germline assignment: CDR1 ENHRY and CDR2 SYGVKD. This CDR3 is 14 amino acids long. V lost 6 bases and J lost 3; bases outside the gene matches: 3.

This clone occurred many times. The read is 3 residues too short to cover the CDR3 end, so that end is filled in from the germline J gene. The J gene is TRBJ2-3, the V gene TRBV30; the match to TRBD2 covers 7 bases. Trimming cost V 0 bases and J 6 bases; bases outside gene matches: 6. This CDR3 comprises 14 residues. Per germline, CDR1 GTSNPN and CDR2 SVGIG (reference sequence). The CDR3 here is CAWSVPAGADTQYF. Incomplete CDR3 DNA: TGTGCCTGGAGTGTACCGGCGGGAGCTGATACG.

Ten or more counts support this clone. The part of the CDR3 DNA that was read is TGCAGCGTTGCCTTAGCGGAGGACACTGAA. Residues: CSVALAEDTE. The whole CDR3 sequence reads CSVALAEDTEAFF. The V and J genes are TRBV29-1 and TRBJ1-1, with no clear D. Coverage ceases 3 residues before the CDR3 finishes, and the germline J gene fills in the end. Trimming pared 4 bases from V and 3 bases from J, leaving 12 bases between. CDR1 is SQVTM and CDR2 is ANQGSEA in the germline V gene. This CDR3 is 13 amino acids long.

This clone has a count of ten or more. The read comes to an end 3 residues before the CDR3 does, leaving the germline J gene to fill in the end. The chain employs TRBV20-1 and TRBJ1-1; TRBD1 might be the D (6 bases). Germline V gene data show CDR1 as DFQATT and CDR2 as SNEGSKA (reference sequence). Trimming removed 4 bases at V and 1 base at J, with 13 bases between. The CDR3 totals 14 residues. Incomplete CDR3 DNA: TGCAGTGCTACTTCAGGAGGGGGGAACACTGAA. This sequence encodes CSATSGGGNTE. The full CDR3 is CSATSGGGNTEAFF.

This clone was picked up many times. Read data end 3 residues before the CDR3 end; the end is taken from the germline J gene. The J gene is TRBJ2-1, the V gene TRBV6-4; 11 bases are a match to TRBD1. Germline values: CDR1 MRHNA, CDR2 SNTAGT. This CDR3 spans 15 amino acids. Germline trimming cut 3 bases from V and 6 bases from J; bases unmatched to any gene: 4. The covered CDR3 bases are TGTGCCAGCAGTGAAGGGACAGGGGGGGTCAATGAG. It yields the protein CASSEGTGGVNE. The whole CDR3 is CASSEGTGGVNEQFF.

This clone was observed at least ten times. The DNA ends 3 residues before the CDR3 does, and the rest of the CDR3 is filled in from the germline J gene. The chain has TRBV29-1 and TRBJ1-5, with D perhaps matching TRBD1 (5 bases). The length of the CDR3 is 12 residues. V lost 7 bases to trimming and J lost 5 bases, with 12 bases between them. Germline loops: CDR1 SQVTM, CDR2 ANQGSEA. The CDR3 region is CSAVGADQPQHF. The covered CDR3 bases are TGCAGCGCAGTAGGGGCGGATCAGCCC.

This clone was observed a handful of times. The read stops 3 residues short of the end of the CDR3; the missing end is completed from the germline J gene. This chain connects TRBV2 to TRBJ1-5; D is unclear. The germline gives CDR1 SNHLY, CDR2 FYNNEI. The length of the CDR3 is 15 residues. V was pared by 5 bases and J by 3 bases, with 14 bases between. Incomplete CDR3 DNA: TGTGCCAGCAGTTCCCCCACCACTCTCAATCAGCCC. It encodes CASSSPTTLNQP. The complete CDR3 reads CASSSPTTLNQPQHF. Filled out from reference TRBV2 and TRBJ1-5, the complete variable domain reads EPEVTQTPSHQVTQMGQEVILRCVPISNHLYFYWYRQILGQKVEFLVSFYNNEISEKSEIFDDQFSVERPDGSNFTLKIRSTKLEDSAMYFCASSSPTTLNQPQHFGDGTRLSIL.

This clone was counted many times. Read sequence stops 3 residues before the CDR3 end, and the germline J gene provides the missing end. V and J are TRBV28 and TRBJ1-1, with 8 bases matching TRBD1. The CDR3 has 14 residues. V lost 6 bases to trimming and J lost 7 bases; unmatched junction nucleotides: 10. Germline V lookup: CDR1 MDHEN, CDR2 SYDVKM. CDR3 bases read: TGTGCCAGCAGCCCACTCAGGGGGCAGGGTGAA. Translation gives CASSPLRGQGE. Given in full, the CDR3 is CASSPLRGQGEAFF.

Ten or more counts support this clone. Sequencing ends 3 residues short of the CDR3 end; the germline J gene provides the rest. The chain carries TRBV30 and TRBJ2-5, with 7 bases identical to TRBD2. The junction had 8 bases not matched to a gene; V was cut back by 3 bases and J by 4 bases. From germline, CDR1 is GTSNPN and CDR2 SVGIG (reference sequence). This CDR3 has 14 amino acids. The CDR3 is CAWSGGSSGETQYF. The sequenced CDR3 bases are TGTGCCTGGAGCGGCGGGAGTTCGGGAGAGACC.

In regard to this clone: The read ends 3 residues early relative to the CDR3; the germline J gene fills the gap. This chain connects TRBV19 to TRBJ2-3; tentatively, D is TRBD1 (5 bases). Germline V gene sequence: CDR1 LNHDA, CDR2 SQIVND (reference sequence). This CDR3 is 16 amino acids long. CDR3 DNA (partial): TGTGCCAGTAGTATAGAAGGTGGCAGGGTTAGTCAGCCG. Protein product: CASSIEGGRVSQP. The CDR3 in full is CASSIEGGRVSQPQYF.

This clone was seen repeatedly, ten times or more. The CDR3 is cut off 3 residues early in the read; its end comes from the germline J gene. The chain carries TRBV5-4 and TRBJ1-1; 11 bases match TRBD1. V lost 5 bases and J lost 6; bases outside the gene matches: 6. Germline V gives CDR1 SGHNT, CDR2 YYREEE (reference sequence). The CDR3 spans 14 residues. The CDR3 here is CASRGPGQGAEAFF. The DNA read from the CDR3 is TGTGCCAGCAGAGGACCGGGACAGGGGGCTGAA.

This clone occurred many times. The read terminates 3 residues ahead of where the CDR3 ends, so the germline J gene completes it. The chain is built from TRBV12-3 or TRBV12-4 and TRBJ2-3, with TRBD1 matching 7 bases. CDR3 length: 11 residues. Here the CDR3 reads CASNHRGSQYF. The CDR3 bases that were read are TGTGCCAGCAACCACAGGGGTTCG.